The T cell receptor (beta chain) described here comes from a study of blood T cell repertoires in COVID-19. As for the study in general: Spain, Italy and the United States supplied samples that represented acute and convalescent COVID-19. T cells, B-cell-depleted T cells, or PBMCs provided the cDNA or gDNA that served as material.

Clones were read by immunoSEQ multiplex PCR, and TCRdb kept only the in-frame ones, dropping some. The profile covers approximately 240,000 clones, with 70% to 90% appearing a single time and 2.9% taken by the ten largest. Germline CDR1 MNHEY, CDR2 SMNVEV (reference sequence). This CDR3 is 16 amino acids long. V shed 5 bases and J 2 bases; nucleotides not matched to a gene: 12. The rearrangement links TRBV27 to TRBJ2-7, with 7 nucleotides matching TRBD2. This receptor was taken from a man aged 50-59 years who had recovered from COVID-19. The sequencing sample was made of peripheral blood. The CDR3 loop is CASSLGPPSGPYEQYF. In DNA form, the CDR3 reads TGTGCCAGCAGTCTAGGGCCCCCTAGCGGCCCCTACGAGCAGTACTTC.